Following are 31 T cell receptor beta chains from one sample sequenced in a study of shared clonotypes between healthy human individuals. Produced via immunoSEQ multiplex PCR; TCRdb's table is partial and in-frame only. This repertoire shows some 2,500,000 clones, 93% found once; its top ten account for about 0.34%. The sample comprised naive CD4+ T cells from PBMCs. As for subset: CD45RA+ positively selected. Receptors originate from a man aged 18 to 29 in good health. Some clones in this sample may be carry-over from other donors' samples.

This sequence joins TRBV5-6 and TRBJ2-2, with 8 bases matching TRBD1. V dropped 2 bases and J dropped 3; count of bases not matched to a gene: 3. The CDR3 contains 15 residues. Germline lookup yields CDR1 SGHDT and CDR2 YYEEEE. CDR3 in DNA: TGTGCCAGCAGCTTCGGGACAGGTTACACCGGGGAGCTGTTTTTT. It codes for CASSFGTGYTGELFF.

This chain links TRBV28 with TRBJ2-5, with D maybe TRBD1 (6 bases). V was clipped by 4 bases and J by 1 base, with 13 bases between them. Germline values: CDR1 MDHEN, CDR2 SYDVKM. This CDR3 is 15 amino acids long. CDR3 region: CASSSSNRVQETQYF. The CDR3, as DNA: TGTGCCAGCAGTTCTTCAAACAGGGTCCAAGAGACCCAGTACTTC.

V and J are TRBV5-4 and TRBJ1-1; D remains unclear. The CDR3 extends over 15 amino acids. Trimming stripped 4 bases from V and 7 bases from J, with 20 bases between. Germline CDR1 SGHNT, CDR2 YYREEE (reference sequence). CDR3 coding DNA: TGTGCCAGCAGCGGACGCGGAGGGTCCCTAAGTGAAGCTTTCTTT. This sequence encodes CASSGRGGSLSEAFF.

V and J are TRBV6-1 and TRBJ2-7; 8 bases match TRBD2. V shed 6 bases, J shed 5 bases, and the junction held 9 bases outside the gene matches. Germline V gene lookup returns CDR1 MNHNS and CDR2 SASEGT. The CDR3 length is 14 residues. Here the CDR3 reads CASSIGGAENEQYF. DNA for the CDR3: TGTGCCAGCAGCATCGGGGGGGCAGAAAACGAGCAGTACTTC.

This clone showed up just once. In the same sample, other DNA sequences code for this CDR3. This rearrangement joins TRBV2 to TRBJ2-7; D remains ambiguous. From germline, CDR1 is SNHLY and CDR2 FYNNEI. CDR3 length: 11 amino acids. Between the trimmed V and J ends, which lost 5 bases and 3 bases, there was a span of 5 bases. For the CDR3, the DNA is TGTGCCAGCAGTAGGATCTACGAGCAGTACTTC. Protein: CASSRIYEQYF.

V is TRBV7-2 and J is TRBJ2-6, with a weak D call TRBD2 (5 bases). This CDR3 spans 16 amino acids. The V and J ends lost 1 base and 4 bases respectively, with 11 bases between them. The germline gives CDR1 SGHTA, CDR2 FQGNSA. CDR3 DNA: TGTGCCAGCAGCTTAGGACCTAGCCGGGGGGCCAACGTCCTGACTTTC. Translation gives CASSLGPSRGANVLTF. The entire variable domain, with the rest obtained from reference TRBV7-2 and TRBJ2-6, is as follows: GAGVSQSPSNKVTEKGKDVELRCDPISGHTALYWYRQSLGQGLEFLIYFQGNSAPDKSGLPSDRFSAERTGGSVSTLTIQRTQQEDSAVYLCASSLGPSRGANVLTFGAGSRLTVL.

The CDR3 reads CASSLGLMGEEKLFF. The CDR3 DNA reads TGCGCCAGCAGCTTGGGGCTCATGGGGGAGGAAAAACTGTTTTTT. The chain joins TRBV5-1 to TRBJ1-4, with a tentative D call TRBD1 (5 bases). Germline loops: CDR1 SGHRS, CDR2 YFSETQ. The length of the CDR3 is 15 residues. The V gene lost 0 bases and the J gene lost 8 bases, with 14 bases spanning the gap. Combining the CDR3 with reference TRBV5-1 and TRBJ1-4 gives the whole variable domain KAGVTQTPRYLIKTRGQQVTLSCSPISGHRSVSWYQQTPGQGLQFLFEYFSETQRNKGNFPGRFSGRQFSNSRSEMNVSTLELGDSALYLCASSLGLMGEEKLFFGSGTQLSVL.

The CDR3 spells CASSRPGLAGGGSYEQYF. The CDR3 DNA sequence: TGTGCCAGCAGCCGACCGGGACTAGCGGGAGGGGGGTCCTACGAGCAGTACTTC. The rearrangement joins TRBV7-2 to TRBJ2-7; 16 nucleotides agree with TRBD2. V was clipped by 5 bases and J by 1 base; unmatched bases: 8. This CDR3 has 18 amino acids. The germline V gene encodes CDR1 SGHTA and CDR2 FQGNSA.

This chain links TRBV5-1 with TRBJ1-4; 7 nucleotides line up with TRBD1. The junction had 14 bases not matched to a gene; V was cut back by 4 bases and J by 11 bases. Germline V gene lookup returns CDR1 SGHRS and CDR2 YFSETQ. The CDR3 has 15 amino acids. CDR3 sequence reads: CASSRTGDLGEKLFF. CDR3 sequence (DNA): TGCGCCAGCAGCCGAACAGGGGACCTAGGGGAGAAACTGTTTTTT. The variable domain in full, completed from reference TRBV5-1 and TRBJ1-4, reads KAGVTQTPRYLIKTRGQQVTLSCSPISGHRSVSWYQQTPGQGLQFLFEYFSETQRNKGNFPGRFSGRQFSNSRSEMNVSTLELGDSALYLCASSRTGDLGEKLFFGSGTQLSVL.

The J gene is TRBJ2-7, the V gene TRBV7-2; 10 nucleotides match TRBD2. The CDR3 covers 14 residues. Germline V gene data show CDR1 as SGHTA and CDR2 as FQGNSA. J was trimmed by 6 bases and V by 7 bases; bases with no gene match: 9. CDR3 sequence: CASNGLAEYREQYF. Here the CDR3 DNA reads TGTGCCAGCAATGGACTAGCGGAATATCGCGAGCAGTACTTC. Based on the CDR3 plus reference TRBV7-2 and TRBJ2-7, the full variable domain is GAGVSQSPSNKVTEKGKDVELRCDPISGHTALYWYRQSLGQGLEFLIYFQGNSAPDKSGLPSDRFSAERTGGSVSTLTIQRTQQEDSAVYLCASNGLAEYREQYFGPGTRLTVT.

Concerning this clone: At the DNA level, this CDR3 is encoded by other sequences in the same sample as well. CDR3: CASSLVLAGETQYF. The CDR3 bases are TGCGCCAGCAGCTTGGTACTAGCGGGCGAGACCCAGTACTTC. The genes are TRBV5-1 and TRBJ2-5; TRBD2 agrees at 9 bases. The germline V gene encodes CDR1 SGHRS and CDR2 YFSETQ. The V and J ends lost 0 bases and 5 bases, in that order; junction bases with no gene match: 2. This CDR3 region has 14 residues.

This chain connects TRBV7-9 to TRBJ2-6; 9 positions agree with TRBD2. This CDR3 spans 18 amino acids. CDR1 SEHNR and CDR2 FQNEAQ come from the germline V gene (reference sequence). With V trimmed by 1 base and J by 4 bases, 8 bases remained unmatched. The CDR3 loop is CASSLGSGSFSGANVLTF. The DNA for the CDR3 is TGTGCCAGCAGCTTAGGTAGCGGGAGTTTCTCCGGGGCCAACGTCCTGACTTTC. Filled out from reference TRBV7-9 and TRBJ2-6, the complete variable domain reads DTGVSQNPRHKITKRGQNVTFRCDPISEHNRLYWYRQTLGQGPEFLTYFQNEAQLEKSRLLSDRFSAERPKGSFSTLEIQRTEQGDSAMYLCASSLGSGSFSGANVLTFGAGSRLTVL.

The chain couples TRBV5-5 to TRBJ1-4; D unresolved. The CDR3 length is 15 residues. Germline V lookup: CDR1 SGHKS, CDR2 YYEKEE (reference sequence). V was trimmed by 0 bases and J by 0 bases, leaving 6 bases between them. The CDR3: CASSLDSSTNEKLFF. CDR3 DNA sequence: TGTGCCAGCAGCTTGGACAGTTCAACTAATGAAAAACTGTTTTTT.

This rearrangement joins TRBV4-3 to TRBJ2-7; TRBD2 matches 7 bases. With V trimmed by 0 bases and J by 3 bases, 5 bases remained unmatched. The CDR3 contains 15 residues. Germline V gene lookup returns CDR1 LGHNA and CDR2 YSLEER. In DNA, the CDR3 is TGCGCCAGCAGCCAAGATCGGGACTATATCTACGAGCAGTACTTC. As protein: CASSQDRDYIYEQYF.

The rearrangement uses TRBV5-4 and TRBJ1-1; D possibly corresponds to TRBD1 (6 bases). The V and J ends lost 5 bases and 4 bases respectively, with 15 bases between them. Germline assignment: CDR1 SGHNT and CDR2 YYREEE (reference sequence). This CDR3 has 14 residues. The CDR3 reads CASRLGAAATEAFF. CDR3 nucleotide sequence: TGTGCCAGCAGACTGGGGGCGGCGGCCACTGAAGCTTTCTTT.

The chain uses TRBV23-1 and TRBJ1-5; D remains ambiguous. TRBV23-1 is annotated as an ORF whose role is uncertain. V gave up 3 bases and J gave up 2 bases, with 23 bases separating them. The CDR3 has 19 residues. The CDR3 reads CASSHPRPISDTGNQPQHF. The CDR3 region has the DNA TGCGCCAGCAGTCACCCACGCCCAATTTCCGACACAGGCAATCAGCCCCAGCATTTT.

The chain joins TRBV9 to TRBJ1-4; D gene uncertain. There are 15 residues in the CDR3. Germline CDR1 reads SGDLS; CDR2 reads YYNGEE. Between the trimmed V and J ends, which lost 0 bases and 1 base, there was a span of 7 bases. This CDR3 reads CASSVDYRTNEKLFF. The CDR3 DNA reads as TGTGCCAGCAGCGTAGATTACCGAACTAATGAAAAACTGTTTTTT.

The chain is built from TRBV28 and TRBJ2-1; D gene uncertain. The CDR3 sequence is 15 residues long. Deletions cut 5 bases from V and 2 bases from J, with 13 bases between. From germline, CDR1 is MDHEN and CDR2 SYDVKM. The CDR3 loop reads CASSLPTVAYNEQFF. Here the CDR3 DNA reads TGTGCCAGCAGTCTGCCCACGGTAGCCTACAATGAGCAGTTCTTC.

The J gene is TRBJ2-5, the V gene TRBV18; D is possibly TRBD2 (5 bases). The DNA end favors TRBJ2-7, so the J call may be wrong. Germline lookup yields CDR1 KGHSH and CDR2 LQKENI. CDR3 length equals 13 residues. The CDR3 spells CASSPGVAYEQYF. The CDR3 DNA sequence: TGTGCCAGCTCACCGGGAGTAGCGTACGAGCAGTACTTC.

V is TRBV27 and J is TRBJ2-3, with 12 bases aligning to TRBD2. Germline CDR1 is MNHEY and CDR2 is SMNVEV (reference sequence). This CDR3 spans 17 amino acids. Unmatched junction bases numbered 10, after V lost 3 bases and J lost 6 bases. This chain's CDR3 is CASSFKGTSGFMDTQYF. For the CDR3, the DNA is TGTGCCAGCAGTTTTAAAGGGACTAGCGGGTTCATGGATACGCAGTATTTT.

V usage is TRBV4-1 and J usage is TRBJ1-2; the D is unclear. The CDR3 consists of 14 residues. V lost 0 bases, J lost 4 bases, and 9 bases lay in between. The V gene's germline CDR1 is MGHRA and CDR2 YSYEKL. The CDR3 sequence: CASSQESEIYGYTF. The CDR3 nucleotides are TGCGCCAGCAGCCAAGAATCAGAGATCTATGGCTACACCTTC.

Points on this clone: The sample contains more than one DNA sequence encoding this CDR3. The rearrangement joins TRBV18 to TRBJ2-5; 7 bases are a match to TRBD2. CDR3 length: 13 residues. Germline loops: CDR1 KGHSH, CDR2 LQKENI. Trimming cost V 3 bases and J 4 bases; bases outside gene matches: 2. The CDR3 bases are TGTGCCAGCTCACCTGGGACTACAGAGACCCAGTACTTC. Translation gives CASSPGTTETQYF.

The chain uses TRBV23-1 and TRBJ2-4; D not resolved. TRBV23-1 is classed as an ORF, of uncertain function. This CDR3 comprises 15 residues. V was cut by 2 bases and J by 4 bases, with 12 bases left in between. CDR3 sequence reads: CASSQQMPQKNIQYF. CDR3 DNA sequence: TGCGCCAGCAGTCAACAAATGCCACAGAAAAACATTCAGTACTTC.

The chain couples TRBV28 to TRBJ2-7; D is uncertain. The germline V gene has CDR1 MDHEN and CDR2 SYDVKM. The CDR3 covers 14 residues. V was shortened by 5 bases and J by 2 bases, with 13 bases between the two germline ends. The CDR3: CASSEAGPPYEQYF. The DNA for the CDR3 is TGTGCCAGCAGTGAAGCCGGGCCCCCCTACGAGCAGTACTTC. Variable domain in full (rest from reference TRBV28 and TRBJ2-7): DVKVTQSSRYLVKRTGEKVFLECVQDMDHENMFWYRQDPGLGLRLIYFSYDVKMKEKGDIPEGYSVSREKKERFSLILESASTNQTSMYLCASSEAGPPYEQYFGPGTRLTVT.

The chain joins TRBV28 to TRBJ1-2; TRBD1 might be the D (6 bases). Trimming removed 8 bases at V and 4 bases at J, with 14 bases between. The CDR3 is 13 amino acids. The V gene's germline CDR1 is MDHEN and CDR2 SYDVKM. Here the CDR3 DNA reads TGTGCCAGCGGGGAGGGACATCCCTATGGCTACACCTTC. It encodes CASGEGHPYGYTF.

This rearrangement joins TRBV6-6 to TRBJ2-1, with TRBD1 as a possible D gene (6 bases). Germline V gene lookup returns CDR1 MNHNY and CDR2 SVGAGI (reference sequence). Trimming took off 5 bases at V and 6 bases at J, with 11 bases between the two ends. The CDR3 is 13 amino acids. The CDR3: CASSAQGSNEQFF. The CDR3 nucleotides are TGTGCCAGCAGTGCCCAGGGGAGCAATGAGCAGTTCTTC.

This clone came up once. This chain uses TRBV7-2 with TRBJ1-2, with D possibly matching TRBD1 (6 bases). The CDR3 sequence is 15 residues long. Germline CDR1 and CDR2: SGHTA and FQGNSA. Trimming shortened V by 2 bases and J by 4 bases, and 14 bases separated the two germline ends. The CDR3 loop is CASSLLGALGYGYTF. CDR3 nucleotide sequence: TGTGCCAGCAGCTTACTGGGGGCACTGGGCTATGGCTACACCTTC.

The rearrangement joins TRBV7-6 to TRBJ2-2; the D is unclear. CDR3 length equals 16 residues. CDR1 is SGHVS, CDR2 FNYEAQ, per germline. V dropped 5 bases and J dropped 6 bases, with 19 bases sitting between them. The CDR3 nucleotides are TGTGCCAGCAGCCCCGCTACATCTTGGCAGGCCGGGGAGCTGTTTTTT. Amino acid sequence: CASSPATSWQAGELFF.

The chain links TRBV28 to TRBJ1-2, with D hard to call. CDR3 length: 15 amino acids. Germline lookup yields CDR1 MDHEN and CDR2 SYDVKM. V was shortened by 4 bases and J by 0 bases, with 12 bases between the two germline ends. In DNA form, the CDR3 reads TGTGCCAGCAGTTCTCCAGAACCACCTAACTATGGCTACACCTTC. Residues: CASSSPEPPNYGYTF.

This clone has only a few counts. The gene calls are TRBV5-1 and TRBJ1-1; D uncertain. The CDR3 totals 14 residues. The germline V and J ends were trimmed by 0 bases and 1 base, with 7 bases remaining between them. Per the germline V gene, CDR1 is SGHRS and CDR2 is YFSETQ. The chain's CDR3 is CASSLEQPNTEAFF. DNA of the CDR3: TGCGCCAGCAGCTTGGAACAGCCGAACACTGAAGCTTTCTTT.

The rearrangement uses TRBV2 and TRBJ1-2; possible D gene TRBD1, 5 bases. V lost 6 bases and J lost 4, with 18 bases in between. The CDR3 has 15 amino acids. Germline V lookup: CDR1 SNHLY, CDR2 FYNNEI. In DNA form, the CDR3 reads TGTGCCAGCAGACAAACTCCAACAGGATCCTATGGCTACACCTTC. Its translation is CASRQTPTGSYGYTF.